This paragraph covers one T cell receptor beta chain sequence. Its antigen remains unknown. The sample is drawn from a study of T-cell memory formation after mild COVID-19. Study-level findings and limits: A second wave of clones peaked on day 37, and their SARS-CoV-2 specificity went unconfirmed.

CDR3 length: 16 residues. V shed 3 bases and J 3 bases; nucleotides not matched to a gene: 11. CDR1 MGHRA and CDR2 YSYEKL come from the germline V gene. TCRdb re-derived calls from the 5' RACE reads in MiXCR, one entry per CDR3 protein. Of under 600,000 distinct CDR3 sequences listed, 20% to 25% are singletons. The chain is built from TRBV4-1 and TRBJ2-7, with 7 bases lining up with TRBD2. This TCR was sampled from an adult woman who had mild COVID-19 (a few samples of this study predate the infection). Cell type and time point are not known. Sequences were obtained from PBMCs or a T cell subset sorted from them (not recorded which). This CDR3 reads CASSQAGLVGSYEQYF. The CDR3 DNA follows: TGCGCCAGCAGCCAGGCAGGACTAGTCGGGAGCTACGAGCAGTACTTC.